This T cell receptor (beta chain) originates from a study of blood T cells in healthy people across ages. Overall study findings and caveats: Comparison with aged donors showed that long-lived donors had more naive CD4+ cells and higher diversity.

Using a J-beta primer mix together with a sample-barcoded 5' primer, a second PCR was run for roughly 7 to 11 cycles. Every cDNA was tagged by a template-switch adaptor with 12 random nucleotides. TCRdb recomputed calls from the 5' RACE reads with MiXCR, one row per CDR3 protein. Among approximately 760,000 distinct CDR3 sequences, approximately 25% were seen once, and the ten largest hold 9.4%. About this clonotype itself: What it binds is unknown. At one boundary the junction diverges from the germline segment, which might be a read error.

The CDR3 spans 14 residues. Germline lookup yields CDR1 LGHDT and CDR2 YNNKEL (reference sequence). In addition, the sample was reused for a study of T cells of mothers and their children. That report adds: Each child gave approximately 2.8 million TCR beta CDR3 reads (each mother, over 9 million).

J is TRBJ1-2 and V is TRBV3-1; maybe TRBD1 (6 bases). The sample taken for sequencing was blood. The receptor was derived from a boy between 10 and 17 years old in good health. The CDR3 reads CASSQIQGDYGCTF. CDR3 coding DNA: TGTGCCAGCAGTCAAATACAGGGAGACTATGGCTGCACCTTC.